This T cell receptor beta chain appears in the sequencing data of a study of shared clonotypes between healthy human individuals. Whole-study results and caveats: When compared with the clonotypes that were shared by all four sorted-subset donors, the non-shared clonotypes turned out to have lower generation probabilities. Sequencing depth was predicted to influence how clonotypes are shared among donors.

Only in-frame clones appear in the TCRdb table, and some are missing; sequencing was by immunoSEQ multiplex PCR. The data contain hundreds of thousands of clones, about two thirds of them singletons. Trimming removed 5 bases from V and 11 bases from J, with 20 bases in between. CDR3 length: 14 amino acids. The germline gives CDR1 MRHNA, CDR2 SNTAGT. With regard to this clone: Its matching antigen is unknown.

Nashville, Tennessee was home to all donors, who were Caucasian adults. The sequence was obtained from a woman in her thirties in good health. The sequenced sample was memory CD4+ T cells sorted from blood. Indicated subset: CD45RA-negative fraction. The chain uses TRBV6-4 and TRBJ2-3, with D possibly being TRBD1 (6 bases). The DNA for the CDR3 is TGTGCCAGCAGTTCGGGACACCTCTCTATAGAGCAGTATTTT. Translation: CASSSGHLSIEQYF.